This T cell receptor (beta chain) was recorded in a study of cytomegalovirus exposure and HLA in healthy donors. V trimming: 5 bases; J trimming: 4 bases; junction bases outside the gene matches: 10. CDR3 size: 15 residues. Per germline, CDR1 MNHNS and CDR2 SASEGT. Use of 60 Vbeta and 13 Jbeta primers characterized the PCR. Only in-frame clones appear in the TCRdb table, and some are missing; sequencing was by immunoSEQ multiplex PCR. The sample has around 300,000 clones, just over 70% seen once. This clone has a single count. Sequencing input: PBMCs. The gene calls are TRBV6-1 and TRBJ1-1; 7 bases match TRBD1. This clonotype originated in a female donor in good health and CMV-seronegative. The CDR3 DNA reads TGTGCCAGCAGTCACTTGCCAGGGGGAGTCACTGAAGCTTTCTTT. Translating it yields CASSHLPGGVTEAFF.